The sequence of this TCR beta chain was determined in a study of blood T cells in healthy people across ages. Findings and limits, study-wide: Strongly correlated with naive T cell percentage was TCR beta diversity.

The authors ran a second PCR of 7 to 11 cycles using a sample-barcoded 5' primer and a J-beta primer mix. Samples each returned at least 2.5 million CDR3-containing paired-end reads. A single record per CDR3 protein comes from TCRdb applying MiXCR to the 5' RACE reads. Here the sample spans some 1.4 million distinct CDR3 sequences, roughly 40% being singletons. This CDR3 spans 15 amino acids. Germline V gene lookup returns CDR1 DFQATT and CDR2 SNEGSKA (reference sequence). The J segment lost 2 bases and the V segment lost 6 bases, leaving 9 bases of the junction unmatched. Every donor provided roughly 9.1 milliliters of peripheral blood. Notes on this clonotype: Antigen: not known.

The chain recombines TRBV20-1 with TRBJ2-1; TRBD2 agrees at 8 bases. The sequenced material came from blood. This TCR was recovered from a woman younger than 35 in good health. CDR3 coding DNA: TGCAGTGCCGACGGACTAGCCGGAACCTACAATGAGCAGTTCTTC. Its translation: CSADGLAGTYNEQFF.